A single sample is the source of the 13 T cell receptor beta chains below, sequenced in a study of blood T cell repertoires in COVID-19. The method was immunoSEQ multiplex PCR; TCRdb's version includes in-frame clones alone and lacks a portion of them. Of 230,000 or so clones in the sample, 85% were seen once. The sample consisted of PBMCs or T cells enriched from blood (not recorded which). The receptors shown here come from a woman aged 45-59 years who had been exposed to COVID-19.

V and J are TRBV5-1 and TRBJ2-1; 9 nucleotides line up with TRBD1. The CDR3 extends over 15 amino acids. The J segment lost 4 bases and the V segment lost 4 bases, leaving 6 bases of the junction unmatched. CDR1 is SGHRS, CDR2 YFSETQ, per germline. The CDR3 nucleotides read TGCGCCAGCAGCCGCGGGACAGGGACTTACAATGAGCAGTTCTTC. It yields the protein CASSRGTGTYNEQFF.

The chain carries TRBV2 and TRBJ2-2, with a possible D match to TRBD1 (5 bases). V lost 10 bases to trimming and J lost 2 bases, with 11 bases between them. CDR1 and CDR2 from the germline V gene are SNHLY and FYNNEI. The CDR3 is 13 residues long. The CDR3 nucleotides are TGTGCCATACGACGGACAAACACCGGGGAGCTGTTTTTT. Its translation is CAIRRTNTGELFF.

This chain joins TRBV12-3 or TRBV12-4 and TRBJ1-2; a possible D gene is TRBD1 (6 bases). This CDR3 region has 13 residues. Trimming left V 3 bases short and J 7 bases short, with 12 bases between. The DNA for the CDR3 is TGTGCCAGCAGTTTTCGACAGGCGGTTGGCTACACCTTC. Translated: CASSFRQAVGYTF.

The chain employs TRBV6-5 and TRBJ1-1, with 10 bases identical to TRBD1. The CDR3 is made up of 14 amino acids. Germline V gene sequence: CDR1 MNHEY, CDR2 SVGAGI. Trimming took 7 bases from V and 5 from J; bases not matched to a gene: 7. CDR3 loop: CASIRQGAGTEAFF. In nucleotides, the CDR3 is TGTGCCAGCATAAGACAGGGGGCGGGTACTGAAGCTTTCTTT.

In this sample, this clone turned up once. The gene calls are TRBV7-6 and TRBJ2-7; 8 bases are shared with TRBD2. With 0 bases clipped from V and 0 bases from J, the junction kept 7 bases outside the gene matches. The length of the CDR3 is 17 residues. Germline V CDR1 and CDR2: SGHVS, FNYEAQ. CDR3 sequence: CASSLASSGGASYEQYF. The CDR3 nucleotides read TGTGCCAGCAGCTTAGCCTCCTCCGGGGGGGCCTCCTACGAGCAGTACTTC. Supplemented by reference TRBV7-6 and TRBJ2-7, the full variable domain reads GAGVSQSPRYKVTKRGQDVALRCDPISGHVSLYWYRQALGQGPEFLTYFNYEAQQDKSGLPNDRFSAERPEGSISTLTIQRTEQRDSAMYRCASSLASSGGASYEQYFGPGTRLTVT.

This sequence joins TRBV3-1 (or the pseudogene TRBV3-2) and TRBJ2-7; D may be TRBD2 (5 bases). The V gene's germline CDR1 is LGHDT and CDR2 YNNKEL (reference sequence). The CDR3 has 14 residues. V lost 4 bases and J lost 3, with 13 bases in between. As DNA, the CDR3 is TGTGCCAGCAGCCGCCGACTATCCATCTACGAGCAGTACTTC. Translating gives CASSRRLSIYEQYF.

The chain couples TRBV4-2 to TRBJ1-2, with D possibly TRBD1 on 6 matching bases. V shed 0 bases and J shed 8 bases, with 28 bases lying between them. Germline V gene sequence: CDR1 LGHNA, CDR2 YNFKEQ. This CDR3 spans 19 amino acids. In DNA, the CDR3 is TGTGCCAGCAGCCAAGATCTATACCGCGGTGGAAACAGGGAGAGCGGCTACACCTTC. Translating it yields CASSQDLYRGGNRESGYTF.

The J gene is TRBJ2-1, the V gene TRBV2, with TRBD2 as a possible D gene (5 bases). This CDR3 is built from 14 residues. Germline CDR1 is SNHLY and CDR2 is FYNNEI. Trimming took 5 bases from V and 6 from J, leaving 14 bases between them. In nucleotides, the CDR3 is TGTGCCAGCAGTCCTAGCCCGTTGGGCAATGAGCAGTTCTTC. It specifies CASSPSPLGNEQFF.

J is TRBJ1-2 and V is TRBV5-6; D gene unclear. CDR3 length: 13 amino acids. Germline assignment: CDR1 SGHDT and CDR2 YYEEEE. The ends were cut back, 0 bases at V and 8 bases at J, with 11 bases in the middle. This chain's CDR3 is CASSLGPGGGYTF. CDR3 nucleotide sequence: TGTGCCAGCAGCTTGGGACCGGGTGGCGGCTACACCTTC.

This clone has just a few counts. The rearrangement links TRBV28 to TRBJ1-5; the D gene is possibly TRBD1 (6 bases). The CDR3 length is 15 residues. Germline assignment: CDR1 MDHEN and CDR2 SYDVKM. V lost 3 bases and J lost 7, with 16 bases in between. CDR3 DNA sequence: TGTGCCAGCAGTTTCGCCGTACAGGGTAGCCAGCCCCAGCATTTT. This translates into CASSFAVQGSQPQHF.

The CDR3 DNA follows: TGCGCCAGCAGCCAAGAGACTATGACGGGGGATCAGCCCCAGCATTTT. Translating it yields CASSQETMTGDQPQHF. The genes are TRBV4-1 and TRBJ1-5; a weak D match, TRBD1 (5 bases). V shed 0 bases and J shed 5 bases, with 14 bases lying between them. This CDR3 region has 16 residues. Germline loops: CDR1 MGHRA, CDR2 YSYEKL.

The chain joins TRBV19 to TRBJ2-7, with 9 bases lining up with TRBD2. Germline lookup yields CDR1 LNHDA and CDR2 SQIVND (reference sequence). The CDR3 contains 14 residues. The junction had 5 bases not matched to a gene; V was cut back by 4 bases and J by 4 bases. The chain's CDR3 is CASSTVAGVYEQYF. The CDR3 region has the DNA TGTGCCAGTAGTACAGTAGCGGGGGTATACGAGCAGTACTTC.

The rearrangement links TRBV5-1 to TRBJ1-2; D not resolved. V was clipped by 5 bases and J by 6 bases, with 17 bases between them. Germline V gene lookup returns CDR1 SGHRS and CDR2 YFSETQ. The CDR3 sequence is 14 residues long. The CDR3 bases are TGCGCCAGCAGAATAATTAGCGGCACGGATGGCTACACCTTC. It specifies CASRIISGTDGYTF.